This T cell receptor (beta chain) was sequenced in a study of cytomegalovirus exposure and HLA in healthy donors. Study-level points and caveats: When analyzed later, a missense DCLRE1C variant was found to be linked to TCR beta V- and J-gene trimming. Association with HLA alleles at 0.05 false discovery rate was found for 16,951 TCR beta sequences in a later analysis.

The PCR contained 60 Vbeta and 13 Jbeta primers. TCRdb's table, derived via immunoSEQ multiplex PCR, lists solely in-frame clones and lacks some. The table includes 170,000 or so clones, 83% detected once. This CDR3 is 14 amino acids long. The V end was cut by 3 bases, the J end by 4 bases, with 13 bases between. Per germline, CDR1 SGHTS and CDR2 YDEGEE. This clone showed up just a few times. As yet, its antigen is unknown. Participants comprised healthy donors of bone marrow. This chain links TRBV5-8 with TRBJ1-1, with a possible D match to TRBD1 (6 bases). Sequenced input: PBMCs. The TCR comes from a man aged 45-60 years in good health and CMV-seronegative. Here the CDR3 DNA reads TGTGCCAGCAGCTCCGGACAGCTAGGCACTGAAGCTTTCTTT. It encodes CASSSGQLGTEAFF. Looking up the rest from reference TRBV5-8 and TRBJ1-1 gives the full variable domain: EAGVTQSPTHLIKTRGQQATLRCSPISGHTSVYWYQQALGLGLQFLLWYDEGEERNRGNFPPRFSGRQFPNYSSELNVNALELEDSALYLCASSSGQLGTEAFFGQGTRLTVV.